This is a list of T cell receptor beta chains from one sample in a study of blood T cell repertoires in COVID-19. Using immunoSEQ multiplex PCR, the repertoire was profiled, and TCRdb retains in-frame clones only, with some absent. The sample has around 140,000 clones, approximately 87% seen once. The sequencing sample was made of PBMCs or T cells enriched from blood (not recorded which). Source of these receptors: a man aged 45-60 years in a cohort exposed to, infected with or recovered from COVID-19 (not recorded which). Each CDR3 is given with its conserved first and last residue. D genes are given only for firm matches.

14	TRBV7-9	TRBD2	TRBJ2-7	TGTGCCAGCAGCTGGGAGGGTACAGCCTACGAGCAGTACTTC	CASSWEGTAYEQYF
12	TRBV19	.	TRBJ2-7	TGTGCCAGTAGTATGGGGGCGAACGAGCAGTACTTC	CASSMGANEQYF
15	TRBV27	.	TRBJ2-1	TGTGCCAGCAGCCCCGGACTAAGCTCCTACAATGAGCAGTTCTTC	CASSPGLSSYNEQFF
14	TRBV28	.	TRBJ1-5	TGTGCCAGCAGACCTACGACAGACAATCAGCCCCAGCATTTT	CASRPTTDNQPQHF
15	TRBV4-3	.	TRBJ1-2	TGCGCCAGCAGCCAAGTAGCGGATGTTAACTATGGCTACACCTTC	CASSQVADVNYGYTF
16	TRBV5-1	TRBD2	TRBJ2-1	TGCGCCAGCAGCCCGCCGGGACTAGCGCCCTACAATGAGCAGTTCTTC	CASSPPGLAPYNEQFF
15	TRBV30	TRBD1	TRBJ1-6	TGTGCCTGGAGTCGAGGGGGCGCAAATAATTCACCCCTCCACTTT	CAWSRGGANNSPLHF
13	TRBV2	TRBD1	TRBJ1-2	TGTGCCAGCTGGGGACAGAAGATCTATGGCTACACCTTC	CASWGQKIYGYTF
13	TRBV3-1/TRBV3-2	.	TRBJ1-1	TGTGCCAGCAGCCAGGCCCGAAGATCTGAAGCTTTCTTT	CASSQARRSEAFF
17	TRBV25-1	.	TRBJ1-5	TGTGCCAGCACCCCGACGTGGCAGGGGAGTAGCAATCAGCCCCAGCATTTT	CASTPTWQGSSNQPQHF
16	TRBV5-8	TRBD1	TRBJ2-5	TGTGCCAGCAGCTTGCGAGGACAGGGGGCAGGGGAGACCCAGTACTTC	CASSLRGQGAGETQYF
14	TRBV25-1	.	TRBJ1-2	TGTGCCAGCAGCGCCGGGACAACGGCCTATGGCTACACCTTC	CASSAGTTAYGYTF
16	TRBV28	TRBD2	TRBJ2-3	TGTGCCAGCAGTCTCGGACTAGCGGGCCTCACAGATACGCAGTATTTT	CASSLGLAGLTDTQYF
17	TRBV23-1	TRBD2	TRBJ2-2	TGCGCCAGCACCCAGGGGGTAGCGGGAGAAAACACCGGGGAGCTGTTTTTT	CASTQGVAGENTGELFF
12	TRBV24-1	TRBD1	TRBJ2-7	TGTGCCACCAGTGATGCGACAGGGGAGCAGTACTTC	CATSDATGEQYF
13	TRBV6-5	.	TRBJ1-1	TGTGCCAGCAGCTCCCCGCCCTCCCAAGCGGCTTTCTTT	CASSSPPSQAAFF
15	TRBV6-5	TRBD1	TRBJ2-5	TGTGCCACCGGACGACAGGGGGTACCAGGGGAGACCCAGTACTTC	CATGRQGVPGETQYF
13	TRBV18	TRBD1	TRBJ1-2	TGTGCCAGCTCTCTACAGGGGAACTATGGCTACACCTTC	CASSLQGNYGYTF
12	TRBV2	.	TRBJ2-5	TGTGCCAGCGGAGGGGTGGGAGAGACCCAGTACTTC	CASGGVGETQYF
13	TRBV2	.	TRBJ2-5	TGTGCCAGCAGTCGACTAGTCCAAGAGACCCAGTACTTC	CASSRLVQETQYF
16	TRBV9	TRBD1	TRBJ1-1	TGTGCCAGCAGCGTAGTGGGACAGGGACTGAACACTGAAGCTTTCTTT	CASSVVGQGLNTEAFF
13	TRBV7-9	.	TRBJ2-4	TGTGCCAGCAGCTTACTTCCGGGGGACATTCAGTACTTC	CASSLLPGDIQYF
16	TRBV3-1/TRBV3-2	TRBD2	TRBJ2-3	TGTGCCAGCAGCCCCCGAAGCGGGGGGGGCGCAGATACGCAGTATTTT	CASSPRSGGGADTQYF